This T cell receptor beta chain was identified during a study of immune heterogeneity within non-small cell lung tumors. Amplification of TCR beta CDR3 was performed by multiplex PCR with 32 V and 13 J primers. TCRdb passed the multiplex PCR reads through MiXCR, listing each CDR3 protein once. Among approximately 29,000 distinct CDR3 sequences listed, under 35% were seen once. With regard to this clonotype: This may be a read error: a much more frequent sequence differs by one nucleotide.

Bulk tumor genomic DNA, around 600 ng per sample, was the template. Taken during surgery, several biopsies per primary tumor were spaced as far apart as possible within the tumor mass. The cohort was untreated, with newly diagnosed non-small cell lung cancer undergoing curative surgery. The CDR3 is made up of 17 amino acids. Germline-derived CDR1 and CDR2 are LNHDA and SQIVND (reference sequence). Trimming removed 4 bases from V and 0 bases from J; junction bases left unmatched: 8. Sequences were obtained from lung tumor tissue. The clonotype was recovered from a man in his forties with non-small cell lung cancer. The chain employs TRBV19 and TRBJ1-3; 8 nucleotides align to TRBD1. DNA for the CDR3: TGTGCCAGTAGTAGCTCGACAGGGGTGAGCTCTGGAAACACCATATATTTT. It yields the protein CASSSSTGVSSGNTIYF.